What follows are 5 T cell receptor beta chains derived from one specimen sequenced in a study of blood T cell repertoires in COVID-19. TCRdb's table, derived via immunoSEQ multiplex PCR, lists solely in-frame clones and lacks some. The sample holds 250,000 to 300,000 clones, about 86% seen once. The sample taken for sequencing was peripheral blood. Every receptor here comes from a woman aged 60 to 75 with active or convalescent COVID-19.

The table lists this clone with a count of one. The chain uses TRBV10-1 and TRBJ2-3; 9 bases agree with TRBD1. Unmatched junction bases numbered 8, after V lost 6 bases and J lost 1 base. Germline V gene sequence: CDR1 WNHNN, CDR2 SYGVQD (reference sequence). The CDR3 is 16 amino acids. CDR3 region: CASRQGAGERTDTQYF. Here the CDR3 DNA reads TGCGCCAGCAGACAGGGGGCAGGGGAGCGCACAGATACGCAGTATTTT.

The chain combines TRBV7-9 with TRBJ2-3, with 8 bases aligning to TRBD1. Unmatched junction bases numbered 5, after V lost 5 bases and J lost 1 base. Per the germline V gene, CDR1 is SEHNR and CDR2 is FQNEAQ (reference sequence). CDR3 size: 15 residues. CDR3 DNA: TGTGCCAGCAGCCAGATGACAGGGGGCACAGATACGCAGTATTTT. Protein product: CASSQMTGGTDTQYF.

The chain recombines TRBV5-5 with TRBJ2-7; 7 bases line up with TRBD1. Germline-derived CDR1 and CDR2 are SGHKS and YYEKEE (reference sequence). With V trimmed by 3 bases and J by 1 base, 4 bases remained unmatched. The CDR3 contains 14 residues. Written as DNA, the CDR3 is TGTGCCAGCAGCTCAGGACAGGTTTCCTACGAGCAGTACTTC. This codes for CASSSGQVSYEQYF.

This clone was picked up a small number of times. This may be a read error, as it is one base from a much larger clone. V usage is TRBV2 and J usage is TRBJ1-2; 7 nucleotides agree with TRBD1. V lost 4 bases, J lost 2 bases, and 1 base stayed unmatched. Per germline, CDR1 SNHLY and CDR2 FYNNEI. The CDR3 loop spans 13 amino acids. CDR3 nucleotide sequence: TGTGCCAGCAGTGGGGGACAGAACTATGGCTACACCTTC. This translates into CASSGGQNYGYTF.

The chain carries TRBV30 and TRBJ2-2, with TRBD1 identical over 8 bases. The CDR3 covers 14 residues. Germline values: CDR1 GTSNPN, CDR2 SVGIG (reference sequence). The V gene end was trimmed by 2 bases and the J gene end by 7 bases; junction bases not matched to a gene: 6. CDR3 amino acids: CAWSSDRAGGELFF. In nucleotides, the CDR3 is TGTGCCTGGAGTTCGGACAGGGCCGGCGGGGAGCTGTTTTTT.